This TCR beta chain was identified during a study of beta chain features in type 1 diabetes. Trimming cost V 0 bases and J 4 bases, with 19 bases left between them. Germline CDR1 reads SQVTM; CDR2 reads ANQGSEA. The CDR3 has 17 residues. The authors reverse transcribed all of the isolated RNA, so sequencing captured expressed TCRB transcripts. The data were produced by immunoSEQ multiplex PCR, yet TCRdb's version contains in-frame clones alone and is incomplete. The table shows 450,000 or so clones, with over 9.5% occurring only once. Specimen: naive CD4+ T cells from blood. The chain has TRBV29-1 and TRBJ2-1, with D possibly matching TRBD2 (6 bases). This receptor was obtained from a woman under 30 in good health. The CDR3 spells CSVEEWDLGRPYNEQFF. CDR3 DNA sequence: TGCAGCGTTGAAGAGTGGGACTTGGGACGGCCGTACAATGAGCAGTTCTTC.